The 25 T cell receptor beta chains listed next were all sequenced from one sample in a study of OX40 agonist ivuxolimab in advanced cancers. Method: immunoSEQ multiplex PCR; TCRdb's copy keeps in-frame clones and lacks some. The sample lists roughly 70,000 clones, around four fifths occurring once. Sequencing was performed on CD4+ or CD8+ T cells sorted from blood, taken in a trial of the OX40 agonist ivuxolimab. These receptors came from an adult with an advanced solid tumor such as melanoma, head and neck, liver or kidney cancer.

This chain uses TRBV30 with TRBJ1-1; D may be TRBD1 (5 bases). This CDR3 has 13 residues. Germline loops: CDR1 GTSNPN, CDR2 SVGIG (reference sequence). Trimming removed 2 bases from V and 1 base from J, with 8 bases in between. In nucleotides, the CDR3 is TGTGCCTGGAGTAGGGACGGGAACACTGAAGCTTTCTTT. Translation: CAWSRDGNTEAFF.

The V gene is TRBV7-8, the J gene TRBJ2-7; 7 bases map to TRBD1. V shed 4 bases and J 1 base; nucleotides not matched to a gene: 10. Germline V CDR1 and CDR2: SGHVS, FQNEAQ. The CDR3 totals 16 residues. CDR3 nucleotide sequence: TGTGCCAGCAGCTCAGATTCGGGGACAGAATCCTACGAGCAGTACTTC. It specifies CASSSDSGTESYEQYF.

V gene TRBV29-1 combines with J gene TRBJ1-3; D not resolved. Germline V gene sequence: CDR1 SQVTM, CDR2 ANQGSEA. The CDR3 loop spans 16 amino acids. V was pared by 0 bases and J by 8 bases, with 20 bases between. CDR3 amino acids: CSVEDRRRTGRYTIYF. The CDR3 region has the DNA TGCAGCGTTGAAGATCGACGGAGGACGGGGAGGTACACCATATATTTT.

The chain has TRBV18 and TRBJ1-3, with D possibly TRBD1 on 6 matching bases. Germline lookup yields CDR1 KGHSH and CDR2 LQKENI. The CDR3 contains 13 residues. The germline V and J ends were trimmed by 3 bases and 5 bases, with 8 bases remaining between them. Written as DNA, the CDR3 is TGTGCCAGCTCACCCGACAGGAGAAACACCATATATTTT. It translates to CASSPDRRNTIYF.

The gene calls are TRBV6-4 and TRBJ2-1; 13 bases align to TRBD2. The CDR3 covers 16 residues. The V gene end was trimmed by 0 bases and the J gene end by 8 bases; junction bases not matched to a gene: 4. Germline V gene lookup returns CDR1 MRHNA and CDR2 SNTAGT. CDR3 in amino acids: CASSDSGTSGIYEQFF. In DNA, the CDR3 is TGTGCCAGCAGTGACTCCGGGACTAGCGGGATCTATGAGCAGTTCTTC.

CDR3 in DNA: TGTGCCAGCAGTTACAGCGGGGCAGTGAACACTGAAGCTTTCTTT. Its protein product is CASSYSGAVNTEAFF. V and J are TRBV6-6 and TRBJ1-1; D might be TRBD1 (5 bases). Germline V CDR1 and CDR2: MNHNY, SVGAGI (reference sequence). V lost 2 bases to trimming and J lost 0 bases, with 10 bases between them. The CDR3 is 15 amino acids.

The J gene is TRBJ2-7, the V gene TRBV11-2; 12 nucleotides agree with TRBD2. This CDR3 spans 17 amino acids. Trimming cost V 1 base and J 1 base; bases outside gene matches: 5. Looked up from germline, CDR1 is SGHAT and CDR2 is FQNNGV. The CDR3 protein is CASSLALGLAGSYEQYF. In nucleotides, the CDR3 is TGTGCCAGCAGCTTAGCCCTCGGACTAGCGGGGTCCTACGAGCAGTACTTC. Full variable domain (remainder filled in from reference TRBV11-2 and TRBJ2-7): EAGVAQSPRYKIIEKRQSVAFWCNPISGHATLYWYQQILGQGPKLLIQFQNNGVVDDSQLPKDRFSAERLKGVDSTLKIQPAKLEDSAVYLCASSLALGLAGSYEQYFGPGTRLTVT.

This rearrangement joins TRBV5-6 to TRBJ2-7; 7 bases are a match to TRBD1. The V gene end was trimmed by 2 bases and the J gene end by 5 bases; junction bases not matched to a gene: 1. Per the germline V gene, CDR1 is SGHDT and CDR2 is YYEEEE. This CDR3 spans 12 amino acids. The chain's CDR3 is CASSFTGDEQYF. The CDR3 region has the DNA TGTGCCAGCAGCTTCACAGGGGACGAGCAGTACTTC.

The chain recombines TRBV5-6 with TRBJ1-1; possible D gene TRBD1, 5 bases. The CDR3 runs 11 residues. Germline loops: CDR1 SGHDT, CDR2 YYEEEE. V lost 2 bases and J 6 bases, leaving 5 bases between the germline ends. CDR3 loop: CASSLQAEAFF. The CDR3 nucleotides read TGTGCCAGCAGCTTACAGGCTGAAGCTTTCTTT.

This sequence joins TRBV5-5 and TRBJ2-7; D perhaps matches TRBD1 (5 bases). Germline CDR1 reads SGHKS; CDR2 reads YYEKEE (reference sequence). V was pared by 4 bases and J by 7 bases, with 12 bases between. The CDR3 consists of 12 residues. CDR3 sequence (DNA): TGTGCCAGCAGCCCCTCAGGGTTAGAGCAGTACTTC. It codes for CASSPSGLEQYF.

This rearrangement joins TRBV5-1 to TRBJ2-2; no clear D gene. The CDR3 is made up of 14 amino acids. CDR1 and CDR2 (germline): SGHRS, YFSETQ. V lost 1 base and J 2 bases, leaving 6 bases between the germline ends. DNA for the CDR3: TGCGCCAGCAGCTTGAGTCTAAACACCGGGGAGCTGTTTTTT. It yields the protein CASSLSLNTGELFF.

J is TRBJ2-2 and V is TRBV5-4; a weak D match, TRBD1 (6 bases). Trimming took off 4 bases at V and 6 bases at J, with 13 bases between the two ends. CDR3 size: 14 residues. Germline CDR1 and CDR2: SGHNT and YYREEE (reference sequence). For the CDR3, the DNA is TGTGCCAGCAGCGACGCACAGGGTTCCGGGGAGCTGTTTTTT. It yields the protein CASSDAQGSGELFF.

This clone was seen only a few times. The chain links TRBV11-3 to TRBJ2-2; no definite D call. This CDR3 is 15 amino acids long. Trimming stripped 1 base from V and 3 bases from J, with 9 bases between. Germline CDR1 SGHNT, CDR2 YENEEA. In DNA form, the CDR3 reads TGTGCCAGCAGCTTAGGAGCCTTGGACACCGGGGAGCTGTTTTTT. This encodes CASSLGALDTGELFF. The entire variable domain, with the rest obtained from reference TRBV11-3 and TRBJ2-2, is as follows: EAGVVQSPRYKIIEKKQPVAFWCNPISGHNTLYWYLQNLGQGPELLIRYENEEAVDDSQLPKDRFSAERLKGVDSTLKIQPAELGDSAVYLCASSLGALDTGELFFGEGSRLTVL.

The chain uses TRBV15 and TRBJ1-1, with D possibly being TRBD1 (6 bases). This CDR3 has 13 residues. V was cut by 4 bases and J by 7 bases, with 13 bases left in between. Germline V gene lookup returns CDR1 LNHNV and CDR2 YYDKDF (reference sequence). The CDR3 DNA reads as TGTGCCACCAGCAACCAGGGAGGGGGTGAAGCTTTCTTT. This codes for CATSNQGGGEAFF.

The chain couples TRBV11-2 to TRBJ2-1; D might be TRBD2 (6 bases). The CDR3 has 15 amino acids. The germline gives CDR1 SGHAT, CDR2 FQNNGV. The V end lost 1 base, the J end lost 5 bases, and 12 bases lay between the germline ends. The CDR3 sequence is CASSLGGVADNEQFF. As DNA, the CDR3 is TGTGCCAGCAGCTTAGGGGGGGTGGCCGACAATGAGCAGTTCTTC.

The CDR3 sequence is CASRELGGKYGYTF. Written as DNA, the CDR3 is TGCGCCAGCAGGGAACTAGGGGGGAAGTATGGCTACACCTTC. The chain employs TRBV4-1 and TRBJ1-2; possible D gene TRBD1, 6 bases. Germline assignment: CDR1 MGHRA and CDR2 YSYEKL. This CDR3 spans 14 amino acids. Trimming removed 6 bases from V and 5 bases from J, with 16 bases in between.

The V call is TRBV6-1, the J call TRBJ2-7; D ambiguous. The CDR3 covers 15 residues. The germline V and J ends were trimmed by 2 bases and 2 bases, with 13 bases remaining between them. Germline V gene sequence: CDR1 MNHNS, CDR2 SASEGT. The chain's CDR3 is CASSEPRVFAYEQYF. The CDR3 DNA follows: TGTGCCAGCAGTGAACCTAGGGTGTTCGCCTACGAGCAGTACTTC.

The V gene is TRBV29-1, the J gene TRBJ2-5; 9 bases match TRBD2. Matching the DNA end better, TRBJ2-7 makes the J call doubtful. The germline V gene encodes CDR1 SQVTM and CDR2 ANQGSEA. This CDR3 region has 13 residues. CDR3 loop: CSPGAGGPNEQYF. In nucleotides, the CDR3 is TGCAGCCCGGGGGCGGGAGGGCCCAACGAGCAGTACTTC.

The gene calls are TRBV5-1 and TRBJ2-1; possible D gene TRBD2, 6 bases. The CDR3 contains 17 residues. Trimming removed 4 bases from V and 1 base from J, with 18 bases in between. Germline-derived CDR1 and CDR2 are SGHRS and YFSETQ. The chain's CDR3 is CASSPTLSSASYNEQFF. The CDR3 DNA reads TGCGCCAGCAGCCCCACTCTCTCTAGCGCATCCTACAATGAGCAGTTCTTC.

The J gene is TRBJ2-5, the V gene TRBV19; 10 bases are a match to TRBD2. The CDR3 runs to 16 residues. The ends lost 7 bases at V and 5 bases at J; junction bases unmatched: 13. Germline V gives CDR1 LNHDA, CDR2 SQIVND (reference sequence). CDR3 coding DNA: TGTGCCAGTACCCCTCGTGGGCTAGCGGGAGTGGAGACCCAGTACTTC. It specifies CASTPRGLAGVETQYF.

This chain uses TRBV11-2 with TRBJ2-2; 12 bases are shared with TRBD2. Trimming took 7 bases from V and 4 from J; bases not matched to a gene: 10. The CDR3 spans 17 residues. In germline, CDR1 is SGHAT, CDR2 FQNNGV. CDR3 loop: CASTPRLAGVSTGELFF. DNA for the CDR3: TGTGCCAGCACTCCCCGACTAGCGGGGGTATCCACCGGGGAGCTGTTTTTT.

The chain uses TRBV29-1 and TRBJ1-6, with D unresolved. This CDR3 is built from 13 residues. CDR1 is SQVTM and CDR2 is ANQGSEA in the germline V gene. V lost 3 bases and J 9 bases, leaving 12 bases between the germline ends. As DNA, the CDR3 is TGCAGCGTTGAGTCAGGAGACTCTTCACCCCTCCACTTT. It specifies CSVESGDSSPLHF.

The V call is TRBV5-8, the J call TRBJ2-2; D remains ambiguous. This CDR3 is 14 amino acids long. The germline gives CDR1 SGHTS, CDR2 YDEGEE. Trimming left V 2 bases short and J 6 bases short, with 11 bases between. CDR3 DNA: TGTGCCAGCAGCTTACGTGGCTCTTCCGGGGAGCTGTTTTTT. This codes for CASSLRGSSGELFF.

The chain uses TRBV11-1 and TRBJ1-1; 8 bases align to TRBD1. The CDR3 is 15 amino acids. Germline V CDR1 and CDR2: SGHAT, FQDESV (reference sequence). The junction had 12 bases not matched to a gene; V was cut back by 4 bases and J by 8 bases. DNA for the CDR3: TGTGCCAGCAGCTACCGTAGTACAGGGGGAATAGAAGCTTTCTTT. Amino acid sequence: CASSYRSTGGIEAFF.

In the case of this clone: The sample holds other DNA sequences that translate to the same CDR3. The chain combines TRBV6-5 with TRBJ2-7, with 9 bases that match TRBD1. The length of the CDR3 is 14 residues. From germline, CDR1 is MNHEY and CDR2 SVGAGI. The V and J ends lost 9 bases and 3 bases, in that order; junction bases with no gene match: 9. The CDR3 is CASSRVGQGYEQYF. In DNA, the CDR3 is TGTGCCAGTAGCAGAGTGGGACAGGGCTACGAGCAGTACTTC.